This T cell receptor beta chain was recovered during a study of CD8 T cells in ankylosing spondylitis. Notes on the study in general: Disease-linked clones, CD8+, were relatively rare in peripheral blood.

Molecular-barcoded quantitative 5'-RACE produced these TCR beta libraries. TCRdb re-derived calls from the 5' RACE reads in MiXCR, one entry per CDR3 protein. The sample holds around 99,000 distinct CDR3 sequences; about 9% are singletons and the top ten take roughly 4.6%. The CDR3 has 18 amino acids. Germline V gene lookup returns CDR1 LGHDT and CDR2 YNNKEL (reference sequence). The junction had 23 bases not matched to a gene; V was cut back by 11 bases and J by 2 bases. In the case of this clonotype: The antigen remains unidentified.

The chain employs TRBV3-1 and TRBJ1-2, with 7 bases lining up with TRBD1. The receptor's source is a male donor with ankylosing spondylitis or in good health (not recorded which). Material for sequencing was blood, either unsorted or a sorted T cell fraction (not recorded which). The CDR3 nucleotides read TGTGCCTCCACCCAAGTTTTTGCGAGGGACAGAAAAAACTATGGCTACACCTTC. Protein: CASTQVFARDRKNYGYTF.